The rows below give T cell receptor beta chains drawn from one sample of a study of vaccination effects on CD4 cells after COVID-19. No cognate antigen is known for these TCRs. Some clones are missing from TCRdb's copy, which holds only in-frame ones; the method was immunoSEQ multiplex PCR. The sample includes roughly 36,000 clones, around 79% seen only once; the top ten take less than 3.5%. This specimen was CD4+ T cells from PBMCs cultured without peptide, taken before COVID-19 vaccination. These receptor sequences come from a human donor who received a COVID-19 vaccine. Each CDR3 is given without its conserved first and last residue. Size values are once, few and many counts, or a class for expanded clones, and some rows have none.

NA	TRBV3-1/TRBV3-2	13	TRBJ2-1	ASSHDGLTYNEQF
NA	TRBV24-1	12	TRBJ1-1	ATSDAGPRGEAF
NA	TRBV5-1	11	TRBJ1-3	ASGDSSGNTIY
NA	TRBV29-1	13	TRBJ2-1	SVEKLAGPYNEQF
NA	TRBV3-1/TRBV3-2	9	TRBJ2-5	ASSQDETQY
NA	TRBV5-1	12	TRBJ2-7	ASSLTGTGYEQY
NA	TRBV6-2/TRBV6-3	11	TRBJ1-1	ASSYWRDTEAF
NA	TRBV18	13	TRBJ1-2	ASSNAGTGLGGYT
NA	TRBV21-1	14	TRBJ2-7	ASSKRDRQATYEQY
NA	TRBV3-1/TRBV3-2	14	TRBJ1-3	ASSHPVGAGGNTIY
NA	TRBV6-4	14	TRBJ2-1	ASSEGKTSSYNEQF
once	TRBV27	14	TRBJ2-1	ATRPGLAESYNEQF
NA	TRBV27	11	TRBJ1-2	ASRGGRGYGYT
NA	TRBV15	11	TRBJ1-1	ATSRDALTEAF
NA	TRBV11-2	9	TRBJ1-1	ASSQSLEAF
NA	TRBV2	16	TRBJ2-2	ASSGSSGGSLGTGELF
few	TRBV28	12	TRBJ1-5	ASRSGRSNQPQH
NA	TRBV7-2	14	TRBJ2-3	ASSQTSGSFTDTQY
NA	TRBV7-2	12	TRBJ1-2	ASSPRDRAAGYT
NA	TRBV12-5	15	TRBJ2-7	ASGLVYPGTGGYEQY
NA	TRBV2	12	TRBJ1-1	ASSAGGGNTEAF
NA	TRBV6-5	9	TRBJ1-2	ASSSGDGYT
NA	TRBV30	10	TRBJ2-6	AWSGQGNVLT
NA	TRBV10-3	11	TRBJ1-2	AISESTSGGYT
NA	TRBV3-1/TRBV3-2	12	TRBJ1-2	ASSQGGGLGGYT
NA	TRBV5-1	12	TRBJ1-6	ASSLQGNNSPLH
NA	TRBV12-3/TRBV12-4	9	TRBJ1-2	ASSLSVGYT
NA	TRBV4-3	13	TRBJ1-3	ASSQEGQSGNTIY
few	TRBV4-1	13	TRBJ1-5	ASSPEKSRNQPQH